This is a list of T cell receptor beta chains from one sample in a study of blood T cells in healthy people across ages. TCRdb re-called the 5' RACE reads with MiXCR, one entry per CDR3 protein. The table has more than 750,000 distinct CDR3 sequences, around 29% seen once. The same specimen was also included in a second study, on T cells of mothers and their children.

Source material: blood. These receptors were taken from a woman between 35 and 50 years old in good health. The CDR3 runs from the conserved cysteine through the conserved F or W. D genes are given only for firm matches. Expanded clones are given a class, and other clones once, few, many or no size at all.

size: many
J: TRBJ2-7
D: -
V: TRBV10-3
CDR3: CAISESDSAYEQYF
DNA: TGTGCCATCAGTGAGTCGGACAGCGCCTACGAGCAGTACTTC

size: few
J: TRBJ1-5
D: -
V: TRBV7-9
CDR3: CASSSTSQPQHF
DNA: TGTGCCAGCAGCTCGACGTCACAGCCCCAGCATTTT

size: few
J: TRBJ2-1
D: TRBD1
V: TRBV20-1
CDR3: CSAPTGGWNEQFF
DNA: TGCAGTGCTCCGACAGGGGGTTGGAATGAGCAGTTCTTC

size: many
J: TRBJ1-6
D: -
V: TRBV27
CDR3: CASSARQRVNSPLHF
DNA: TGTGCCAGCAGTGCTAGACAGAGAGTCAATTCACCCCTCCACTTT

size: -
J: TRBJ2-1
D: -
V: TRBV4-3
CDR3: CASSQVPAGYNEQFF
DNA: TGCGCCAGCAGTCAAGTCCCGGCCGGCTACAATGAGCAGTTCTTC

size: -
J: TRBJ2-7
D: TRBD1
V: TRBV18
CDR3: CASSETGDFHERYF
DNA: TGTGCCAGCTCAGAGACAGGGGACTTCCACGAGCGGTACTTC

size: few
J: TRBJ2-2
D: -
V: TRBV6-4
CDR3: CASRRGQDTGELFF
DNA: TGTGCCAGTCGGCGGGGGCAAGACACCGGGGAGCTGTTTTTT

size: few
J: TRBJ1-1
D: -
V: TRBV29-1
CDR3: CGARAPPTEAFF
DNA: TGCGGCGCCCGGGCTCCCCCCACTGAAGCTTTCTTT

size: few
J: TRBJ1-4
D: -
V: TRBV7-9
CDR3: CASSLEEDEEKLFF
DNA: TGTGCCAGCAGCTTAGAAGAGGATGAGGAAAAACTGTTTTTT

size: -
J: TRBJ2-7
D: -
V: TRBV6-6
CDR3: CAISQGPFYEQYF
DNA: TGTGCCATCAGCCAGGGACCGTTCTACGAGCAGTACTTC

size: -
J: TRBJ1-6
D: -
V: TRBV7-9
CDR3: CASSSSGTRSSPLHF
DNA: TGTGCCAGCAGTTCATCCGGGACGAGGTCTTCACCCCTCCACTTT

size: few
J: TRBJ2-5
D: -
V: TRBV20-1
CDR3: CSASGEPPLETQYF
DNA: TGCAGTGCTAGCGGGGAGCCACCCCTGGAGACCCAGTACTTC

size: few
J: TRBJ2-5
D: -
V: TRBV10-3
CDR3: CAISDSIRGNQETQYF
DNA: TGTGCCATCAGTGATTCAATCCGCGGGAACCAAGAGACCCAGTACTTC

size: many
J: TRBJ2-1
D: -
V: TRBV25-1
CDR3: CASSAIQGPYNEQFF
DNA: TGTGCCAGCAGTGCGATACAGGGACCCTACAATGAGCAGTTCTTC

size: few
J: TRBJ2-7
D: TRBD2
V: TRBV18
CDR3: CASSPGLAGNSYEQYF
DNA: TGTGCCAGCTCACCGGGACTAGCGGGGAACTCCTACGAGCAGTACTTC

size: -
J: TRBJ2-4
D: -
V: TRBV28
CDR3: CASTMGAGNIQYF
DNA: TGTGCCAGCACTATGGGGGCAGGGAACATTCAGTACTTC

size: few
J: TRBJ1-1
D: -
V: TRBV7-3
CDR3: CASSITTGTEAFF
DNA: TGTGCCAGCAGCATTACAACAGGAACTGAAGCTTTCTTT

size: few
J: TRBJ1-4
D: -
V: TRBV11-2
CDR3: CASSLEPGVNEKLFF
DNA: TGTGCCAGCAGCTTAGAACCCGGGGTTAATGAAAAACTGTTTTTT

size: few
J: TRBJ2-5
D: TRBD1
V: TRBV11-2
CDR3: CASSLGVEGHRGQRETQYF
DNA: TGTGCCAGCAGCTTAGGAGTTGAGGGGCACAGGGGGCAGAGGGAGACCCAGTACTTC

size: -
J: TRBJ1-5
D: TRBD1
V: TRBV28
CDR3: CAGTSGGSLQPQHF
DNA: TGTGCCGGCACATCAGGGGGCAGTTTACAGCCCCAGCATTTT

size: many
J: TRBJ2-3
D: TRBD1
V: TRBV29-1
CDR3: CSVHGQGATDTQYF
DNA: TGCAGCGTCCACGGACAGGGGGCTACAGATACGCAGTATTTT

size: -
J: TRBJ1-1
D: -
V: TRBV28
CDR3: CASSPPHRATEAFF
DNA: TGTGCCAGCAGTCCCCCCCACAGGGCCACTGAAGCTTTCTTT

size: once
J: TRBJ1-2
D: -
V: TRBV6-1
CDR3: CASSVDLGGLDGYTF
DNA: TGTGCCAGCAGTGTTGACCTAGGGGGGCTGGATGGCTACACCTTC

size: few
J: TRBJ2-2
D: -
V: TRBV12-3/TRBV12-4
CDR3: CASSFTGFSGELFF
DNA: TGTGCCAGCAGTTTTACAGGGTTTTCCGGGGAGCTGTTTTTT

size: -
J: TRBJ1-1
D: -
V: TRBV30
CDR3: CAWSVSQNTEAFF
DNA: TGTGCCTGGAGTGTAAGCCAGAACACTGAAGCTTTCTTT

size: few
J: TRBJ2-5
D: -
V: TRBV5-1
CDR3: CASSPQGLTAGETQYF
DNA: TGCGCCAGCAGCCCCCAAGGACTCACCGCAGGAGAGACCCAGTACTTC

size: few
J: TRBJ2-3
D: TRBD1
V: TRBV5-1
CDR3: CASSSGTGESDTQYF
DNA: TGCGCCAGCAGTTCCGGGACAGGGGAATCAGATACGCAGTATTTT

size: few
J: TRBJ1-5
D: -
V: TRBV20-1
CDR3: CSARAPDINQPQHF
DNA: TGTAGTGCTAGAGCCCCGGACATCAATCAGCCCCAGCATTTT

size: few
J: TRBJ2-3
D: -
V: TRBV7-9
CDR3: CASSFPGASAGTDTQYF
DNA: TGTGCCAGCAGCTTCCCAGGGGCCTCGGCGGGCACAGATACGCAGTATTTT

size: many
J: TRBJ2-7
D: -
V: TRBV20-1
CDR3: CSAIRGVSYEQYF
DNA: TGCAGTGCTATCAGGGGCGTTTCCTACGAGCAGTACTTC

size: -
J: TRBJ1-2
D: -
V: TRBV19
CDR3: CASSFNADLYGYTF
DNA: TGTGCCAGTAGTTTCAACGCTGACCTCTATGGCTACACCTTC

size: -
J: TRBJ2-7
D: -
V: TRBV3-1
CDR3: CASSVNYRYEQYF
DNA: TGTGCCAGCAGCGTAAACTACAGGTACGAGCAGTACTTC

size: -
J: TRBJ1-6
D: -
V: TRBV7-2
CDR3: CASSLDLGDISPLHF
DNA: TGTGCCAGCAGCTTAGACCTGGGGGATATTTCACCCCTCCACTTT

size: few
J: TRBJ2-5
D: -
V: TRBV28
CDR3: CASSLPSRGEETQYF
DNA: TGTGCCAGCAGTTTACCGTCCCGGGGCGAAGAGACCCAGTACTTC

size: few
J: TRBJ2-3
D: -
V: TRBV15
CDR3: CATSMRGRTDTQYF
DNA: TGTGCCACCAGCATGCGGGGGCGCACAGATACGCAGTATTTT

size: -
J: TRBJ2-1
D: TRBD1
V: TRBV6-4
CDR3: CASSESQGVNEQFF
DNA: TGTGCCAGCAGTGAGTCACAGGGGGTCAATGAGCAGTTCTTC

size: many
J: TRBJ2-6
D: TRBD1
V: TRBV7-9
CDR3: CASSLGGQGSGANVLTF
DNA: TGTGCCAGCAGCTTAGGGGGACAGGGCTCTGGGGCCAACGTCCTGACTTTC

size: -
J: TRBJ2-5
D: -
V: TRBV5-6
CDR3: CASNWGIQETQYF
DNA: TGTGCCAGCAACTGGGGAATTCAAGAGACCCAGTACTTC

size: -
J: TRBJ2-2
D: -
V: TRBV29-1
CDR3: CSVARGSNTGELFF
DNA: TGCAGCGTGGCACGGGGGTCGAACACCGGGGAGCTGTTTTTT

size: -
J: TRBJ2-7
D: TRBD2
V: TRBV6-6
CDR3: CASSSQRGGGEQYF
DNA: TGTGCCAGCAGTTCCCAGCGGGGGGGTGGCGAGCAGTACTTC